A single sample gave rise to the 18 T cell receptor beta chains below, sequenced in a study of early stage breast cancer tumors. TCRdb's copy holds only in-frame clones and misses some; the assay was immunoSEQ multiplex PCR. Of about 69,000 clones listed, around 80% are singletons. The sequenced material came from blood. The receptors come from a person in their 40s with breast cancer.

Written as DNA, the CDR3 is TGTGCCAGCAGTTTATCGATCTACAATGAGCAGTTCTTC. Translated, it gives CASSLSIYNEQFF. The rearrangement uses TRBV27 and TRBJ2-1; D unresolved. Germline V CDR1 and CDR2: MNHEY, SMNVEV (reference sequence). This CDR3 is 13 amino acids long. The ends were cut back, 0 bases at V and 3 bases at J, with 3 bases in the middle.

V gene TRBV18 combines with J gene TRBJ1-2; 9 bases line up with TRBD1. Germline lookup yields CDR1 KGHSH and CDR2 LQKENI. V was pared by 5 bases and J by 3 bases, with 4 bases of the junction left unmatched. This CDR3 region has 14 residues. The CDR3 nucleotides are TGTGCCAGCTCATCCCGGGACAGGGACTATGGCTACACCTTC. Amino acids: CASSSRDRDYGYTF.

This sequence joins TRBV7-9 and TRBJ2-1; 8 nucleotides line up with TRBD2. V was clipped by 5 bases and J by 0 bases; unmatched bases: 3. CDR1 is SEHNR, CDR2 FQNEAQ, per germline (reference sequence). The CDR3 spans 15 residues. CDR3 nucleotides: TGTGCCAGCAGCCCCAGCGGGAGCTCCTACAATGAGCAGTTCTTC. It codes for CASSPSGSSYNEQFF.

The chain has TRBV7-8 and TRBJ1-2, with 7 positions matching TRBD1. CDR3 length: 15 amino acids. V lost 5 bases and J lost 2; bases outside the gene matches: 8. Germline values: CDR1 SGHVS, CDR2 FQNEAQ. CDR3 in DNA: TGTGCCAGCAGCCCCAGGACAGGAAGCAACTATGGCTACACCTTC. Its translation is CASSPRTGSNYGYTF.

This clone showed up just a few times. This chain joins TRBV7-9 and TRBJ2-2, with D possibly TRBD2 on 6 matching bases. This CDR3 spans 14 amino acids. With 5 bases removed from V and 3 bases from J, the gap between germline ends came to 10 bases. Germline CDR1 SEHNR, CDR2 FQNEAQ (reference sequence). The chain's CDR3 is CASSPWEDTGELFF. The DNA for the CDR3 is TGTGCCAGCAGCCCGTGGGAGGACACCGGGGAGCTGTTTTTT.

The chain combines TRBV2 with TRBJ2-7; no firm D call. V lost 1 base and J lost 6, with 7 bases in between. Per the germline V gene, CDR1 is SNHLY and CDR2 is FYNNEI. This CDR3 is 12 amino acids long. CDR3 protein: CASSEGPGEQYF. The CDR3, as DNA: TGTGCCAGCAGTGAAGGTCCTGGCGAGCAGTACTTC.

The chain has TRBV28 and TRBJ2-3; 7 nucleotides line up with TRBD1. Germline values: CDR1 MDHEN, CDR2 SYDVKM. This CDR3 spans 15 amino acids. J lost 1 base, V lost 5 bases, and 6 bases had no gene match. CDR3 bases: TGTGCCAGCAGTGCTCCCGGGACAGGCACAGATACGCAGTATTTT. Encoded protein: CASSAPGTGTDTQYF.

The chain links TRBV19 to TRBJ1-3; 7 positions agree with TRBD1. CDR3 length equals 16 residues. CDR1 is LNHDA, CDR2 SQIVND, per germline (reference sequence). The V gene end was trimmed by 6 bases and the J gene end by 0 bases; junction bases not matched to a gene: 8. The CDR3, as DNA: TGTGCCAGTAGCCGGGGACAGCAATACTCTGGAAACACCATATATTTT. Its protein is CASSRGQQYSGNTIYF.

The chain combines TRBV5-8 with TRBJ1-4; 8 nucleotides agree with TRBD1. The CDR3 consists of 13 residues. Germline V gene sequence: CDR1 SGHTS, CDR2 YDEGEE. V lost 3 bases and J lost 7; bases outside the gene matches: 2. This chain's CDR3 is CASSYDRGEKLFF. Written as DNA, the CDR3 is TGTGCCAGCAGCTATGACAGGGGTGAAAAACTGTTTTTT.

The J gene is TRBJ1-5, the V gene TRBV7-2, with TRBD1 as a possible D gene (6 bases). CDR1 SGHTA and CDR2 FQGNSA come from the germline V gene. V shed 5 bases and J shed 0 bases, with 11 bases lying between them. The CDR3 has 15 residues. The CDR3 DNA follows: TGTGCCAGCAGCGAGGGACAATATAGCAATCAGCCCCAGCATTTT. This gives the protein CASSEGQYSNQPQHF.

The V and J genes are TRBV9 and TRBJ2-5, with 9 bases aligning to TRBD1. The V segment lost 0 bases and the J segment 3 bases; nucleotides outside the gene matches: 0. Germline CDR1 SGDLS, CDR2 YYNGEE. The CDR3 runs 14 residues. CDR3 DNA sequence: TGTGCCAGCAGCGTAGGGACAGGGGAAGAGACCCAGTACTTC. Translated: CASSVGTGEETQYF.

This clone has more than one count but fewer than ten. The gene calls are TRBV20-1 and TRBJ1-3; tentatively, D is TRBD1 (5 bases). The germline CDR1 and CDR2 sequences are DFQATT and SNEGSKA (reference sequence). CDR3 length: 11 amino acids. V was trimmed by 5 bases and J by 7 bases, leaving 9 bases between them. CDR3 nucleotides: TGCAGTGCTCGCAAGGGGAACACCATATATTTT. As protein: CSARKGNTIYF.

V is TRBV2 and J is TRBJ2-7; D might be TRBD1 or TRBD2, each matching 5 bases. Trimming stripped 5 bases from V and 2 bases from J, with 13 bases between. CDR1 and CDR2 (germline): SNHLY, FYNNEI. The CDR3 extends over 14 amino acids. CDR3 sequence (DNA): TGTGCCAGCAGTTCGGGACCGAGTGCCTACGAGCAGTACTTC. Amino acid sequence: CASSSGPSAYEQYF.

This chain uses TRBV9 with TRBJ2-3, with D hard to call. Germline V gene data show CDR1 as SGDLS and CDR2 as YYNGEE. The V end lost 4 bases, the J end lost 8 bases, and 8 bases lay between the germline ends. This CDR3 contains 11 residues. Here the CDR3 reads CASSSRGTQYF. The CDR3 nucleotides read TGTGCCAGCAGCAGTCGCGGTACGCAGTATTTT.

The chain has TRBV18 and TRBJ2-7, with TRBD2 matching 8 bases. The CDR3 has 15 amino acids. Germline V gene data show CDR1 as KGHSH and CDR2 as LQKENI. After removal of 6 bases from V and 2 bases from J, the junction contained 9 bases not matched to a gene. The CDR3 DNA follows: TGTGCCAGCTCTTTGCGGCTAGCGGGTACCTACGAGCAGTACTTC. Its protein is CASSLRLAGTYEQYF.

V usage is TRBV9 and J usage is TRBJ2-1; D perhaps matches TRBD2 (7 bases). This CDR3 comprises 15 residues. CDR1 is SGDLS, CDR2 YYNGEE, per germline. Deletions cut 4 bases from V and 6 bases from J, with 17 bases between. CDR3 in amino acids: CASSPPGGRVNEQFF. The CDR3 bases are TGTGCCAGCAGCCCACCGGGGGGCAGGGTCAATGAGCAGTTCTTC.

The table lists this clone with a few counts. The chain uses TRBV19 and TRBJ1-2; tentative D call: TRBD1 (6 bases). The germline V gene encodes CDR1 LNHDA and CDR2 SQIVND (reference sequence). Trimming took 5 bases from V and 8 from J, leaving 18 bases between them. The CDR3 covers 14 residues. The CDR3 nucleotides read TGTGCCAGTAGTGGAGAAACAGGGTTGAGAGGCTACACCTTC. Amino acid sequence: CASSGETGLRGYTF.

This chain links TRBV28 with TRBJ2-7; the D is unclear. V was cut by 10 bases and J by 2 bases, with 18 bases left in between. CDR1 and CDR2 (germline): MDHEN, SYDVKM. The CDR3 contains 14 residues. CDR3: CAISALELTYEQYF. CDR3 in DNA: TGTGCCATCTCTGCGTTGGAGTTAACCTACGAGCAGTACTTC.